Presented here are 23 T cell receptor beta chains from one specimen sequenced in a study of blood T cell repertoires in COVID-19 (dated by TCRdb to about 2020). The library relied on the immunoSEQ multiplex PCR assay. TCRdb provides this immuneACCESS table in a form limited to in-frame rearrangements. Some clones are lacking; in checked studies, under half of them reflect an unresolved V gene, and why the rest are absent is not known. A total of roughly 220,000 clones appear in this sample, 80% to 85% of them only once. The ten biggest clones cover roughly 21% of the sample. The sample taken for sequencing was peripheral blood. These TCRs come from a man younger than 40 with active or convalescent COVID-19.

The chain uses TRBV28 and TRBJ1-5, with D possibly being TRBD1 (6 bases). Germline CDR1 and CDR2: MDHEN and SYDVKM. The V end was cut by 5 bases, the J end by 7 bases, with 18 bases between. The CDR3 consists of 15 residues. CDR3 residues: CASSPSQGGGQPQHF. The CDR3 region has the DNA TGTGCCAGCAGTCCTTCACAGGGCGGGGGGCAGCCCCAGCATTTT.

The chain links TRBV7-9 to TRBJ2-5; a possible D gene is TRBD1 (8 bases). V was pared by 1 base and J by 5 bases, with 14 bases between. The CDR3 sequence is 15 residues long. From germline, CDR1 is SEHNR and CDR2 FQNEAQ (reference sequence). The CDR3 DNA is TGTGCCAGCAGCTTAGTCGACAGGGGAGGGGAGACCCAGTACTTC. It is translated as CASSLVDRGGETQYF.

The chain is built from TRBV18 and TRBJ2-3, with a possible D match to TRBD2 (5 bases). V lost 3 bases to trimming and J lost 0 bases, with 16 bases between them. The germline V gene has CDR1 KGHSH and CDR2 LQKENI. The CDR3 totals 17 residues. The CDR3 region has the DNA TGTGCCAGCTCACCGACGGGAATACGGGCTAGCACAGATACGCAGTATTTT. Protein sequence: CASSPTGIRASTDTQYF.

With respect to this clone: The DNA is left out, because the CDR3 cannot be placed on it with certainty; the CDR3 is given as TCRdb lists it. V usage is TRBV28 and J usage is TRBJ1-1; the table assigns TRBD1, which was not confirmed against the DNA. Germline lookup yields CDR1 MDHEN and CDR2 SYDVKM. The CDR3 spans 11 amino acids, including both terminal residues. The CDR3 spells CASSFGQGILF.

The chain uses TRBV28 and TRBJ1-1, with a possible D match to TRBD1 (5 bases). The V gene lost 3 bases and the J gene lost 5 bases, with 13 bases spanning the gap. The CDR3 length is 14 residues. Germline assignment: CDR1 MDHEN and CDR2 SYDVKM. CDR3: CASSFGAELTEAFF. DNA for the CDR3: TGTGCCAGCAGTTTTGGGGCAGAGTTGACTGAAGCTTTCTTT.

This sequence joins TRBV18 and TRBJ1-5; 7 bases line up with TRBD1. Germline trimming cut 3 bases from V and 7 bases from J; bases unmatched to any gene: 9. Germline CDR1 reads KGHSH; CDR2 reads LQKENI. The CDR3 is made up of 15 amino acids. CDR3 sequence: CASSPGGQQVQPQHF. CDR3 sequence (DNA): TGTGCCAGCTCACCTGGGGGACAGCAGGTACAGCCCCAGCATTTT.

This clone was detected only a few times. This sequence joins TRBV2 and TRBJ2-3; TRBD2 aligns across 7 bases. Trimming at V came to 5 bases and at J to 6 bases, leaving 5 bases not matched to a gene. CDR3 length equals 13 residues. Germline values: CDR1 SNHLY, CDR2 FYNNEI. The CDR3 DNA reads as TGTGCCAGCAGTCCTAGGCGGGGGGATACGCAGTATTTT. Residues: CASSPRRGDTQYF.

The V call is TRBV19, the J call TRBJ2-7, with D tentatively TRBD1 (6 bases). V lost 1 base, J lost 7 bases, and 11 bases lay in between. Germline V gives CDR1 LNHDA, CDR2 SQIVND (reference sequence). CDR3 length: 13 residues. DNA of the CDR3: TGTGCCAGTAGTATAGCCCCCGACAGGGAGCAGTACTTC. It translates to CASSIAPDREQYF.

A word on this clone: Other DNA sequences of this sample code for an identical CDR3. This chain connects TRBV5-1 to TRBJ1-1; D is ambiguous. CDR3 length equals 14 residues. The V end was cut by 0 bases, the J end by 1 base, with 7 bases between. CDR1 is SGHRS, CDR2 YFSETQ, per germline. The CDR3 nucleotides read TGCGCCAGCAGCTTGGCCGCGGGGAACACTGAAGCTTTCTTT. Its translation: CASSLAAGNTEAFF.

The rearrangement links TRBV14 to TRBJ2-5; D is possibly TRBD1 (6 bases). The V end was cut by 3 bases, the J end by 3 bases, with 11 bases between. This CDR3 is built from 14 residues. CDR1 and CDR2 (germline): SGHDN, FVKESK. The chain's CDR3 is CASSHWTAKETQYF. The CDR3 DNA is TGTGCCAGCAGCCACTGGACAGCTAAAGAGACCCAGTACTTC.

The genes are TRBV30 and TRBJ2-1, with D possibly being TRBD2 (5 bases). In germline, CDR1 is GTSNPN, CDR2 SVGIG (reference sequence). This CDR3 is 12 amino acids long. Trimming took 2 bases from V and 7 from J, leaving 9 bases between them. In DNA, the CDR3 is TGTGCCTGGAGTTATTCGGGGAATGAGCAGTTCTTC. It translates to CAWSYSGNEQFF.

The rearrangement links TRBV6-5 to TRBJ2-7; 7 nucleotides agree with TRBD1. Losses at the gene ends were 6 bases for V and 3 bases for J; bases not matched to a gene: 8. The CDR3 has 14 amino acids. Germline lookup yields CDR1 MNHEY and CDR2 SVGAGI. CDR3 sequence: CASSPDRVGYEQYF. The CDR3 bases are TGTGCCAGCAGCCCCGACAGGGTGGGCTACGAGCAGTACTTC.

This chain uses TRBV27 with TRBJ1-2; the D gene is possibly TRBD1 (5 bases). The ends were cut back, 4 bases at V and 2 bases at J, with 11 bases in the middle. Germline V CDR1 and CDR2: MNHEY, SMNVEV (reference sequence). CDR3 length equals 14 residues. The CDR3 nucleotides are TGTGCCAGCAGTTCCCTAGGGGTGAACTATGGCTACACCTTC. Translation gives CASSSLGVNYGYTF.

The V call is TRBV30, the J call TRBJ1-5; D is undetermined. This CDR3 spans 14 amino acids. Germline V gene sequence: CDR1 GTSNPN, CDR2 SVGIG (reference sequence). V lost 2 bases, J lost 2 bases, and 10 bases lay in between. The CDR3 coding sequence is TGTGCCTGGAGTTTTTGGGGAGGCAATCAGCCCCAGCATTTT. Protein product: CAWSFWGGNQPQHF.

The chain couples TRBV19 to TRBJ1-2; tentative D call: TRBD1 (6 bases). V shed 1 base and J shed 8 bases, with 20 bases lying between them. CDR1 is LNHDA, CDR2 SQIVND, per germline (reference sequence). CDR3 length equals 16 residues. The CDR3 reads CASSIVLGTGFSGYTF. CDR3 in DNA: TGTGCCAGTAGTATAGTCTTGGGAACAGGGTTCTCAGGCTACACCTTC.

V usage is TRBV6-1 and J usage is TRBJ1-2; D remains unclear. Germline V gene lookup returns CDR1 MNHNS and CDR2 SASEGT. Trimming took off 3 bases at V and 4 bases at J, with 9 bases between the two ends. The CDR3 contains 13 residues. Written as DNA, the CDR3 is TGTGCCAGCAGTGACGAGCGGCGCTATGGCTACACCTTC. Its translation: CASSDERRYGYTF.

V gene TRBV28 combines with J gene TRBJ1-4; TRBD1 agrees at 8 bases. From germline, CDR1 is MDHEN and CDR2 SYDVKM. The CDR3 is 15 amino acids. J lost 7 bases, V lost 5 bases, and 9 bases had no gene match. CDR3 amino acids: CASSPLGTGGEKLFF. The CDR3 coding sequence is TGTGCCAGCAGTCCACTGGGGACAGGAGGTGAAAAACTGTTTTTT.

V usage is TRBV5-6 and J usage is TRBJ1-2; a weak D match, TRBD1 (5 bases). The CDR3 covers 15 residues. The germline V gene has CDR1 SGHDT and CDR2 YYEEEE. Trimming took off 6 bases at V and 8 bases at J, with 23 bases between the two ends. CDR3 in amino acids: CASTELVRQGEGYTF. The CDR3 nucleotides are TGTGCCAGCACCGAACTTGTCCGGCAGGGCGAAGGCTACACCTTC.

The rearrangement links TRBV30 to TRBJ2-7, with 9 bases that match TRBD1. The CDR3 is made up of 14 amino acids. Germline V gene data show CDR1 as GTSNPN and CDR2 as SVGIG (reference sequence). The V and J ends lost 3 bases and 6 bases, in that order; junction bases with no gene match: 9. CDR3: CAWRTGTGLSEQYF. CDR3 sequence (DNA): TGTGCCTGGAGGACCGGGACAGGGCTGTCCGAGCAGTACTTC.

This clone appeared a single time. The CDR3 coding sequence is TGCAGCGTTTTCCAGTCCTACGAGCAGTACTTC. Protein product: CSVFQSYEQYF. V gene TRBV29-1 combines with J gene TRBJ2-7; D gene uncertain. The length of the CDR3 is 11 residues. The V gene lost 5 bases and the J gene lost 1 base, with 6 bases spanning the gap. Germline lookup yields CDR1 SQVTM and CDR2 ANQGSEA.

The chain carries TRBV13 and TRBJ2-5, with 9 bases lining up with TRBD2. This CDR3 is 14 amino acids long. V trimming: 5 bases; J trimming: 10 bases; junction bases outside the gene matches: 11. Germline CDR1 PRHDT, CDR2 FYEKMQ (reference sequence). The CDR3 sequence: CASSTRGAGGDQYF. In nucleotides, the CDR3 is TGTGCCAGCAGCACTCGCGGAGCGGGGGGCGACCAGTACTTC.

The CDR3 DNA follows: TGTGCCAGCAGTCGCCACGGACAGGGGATTTACGAGCAGTACTTC. Translating it yields CASSRHGQGIYEQYF. The chain is built from TRBV6-2 or TRBV6-3 and TRBJ2-7, with 9 bases fitting TRBD1. The germline V gene encodes CDR1 MNHEY and CDR2 SVGEGT. The CDR3 length is 15 residues. V lost 5 bases and J lost 4; bases outside the gene matches: 9.

The V and J genes are TRBV5-1 and TRBJ2-7; TRBD2 is a possible D gene (5 bases). The ends were cut back, 4 bases at V and 2 bases at J, with 19 bases in the middle. The CDR3 spans 16 residues. CDR1 and CDR2 from the germline V gene are SGHRS and YFSETQ. The CDR3 nucleotides are TGCGCCAGCAGCCCCCGGGATCGGAGTTCCACCTACGAGCAGTACTTC. Amino acid sequence: CASSPRDRSSTYEQYF.